The source of this T cell receptor (beta chain) is a study of metastatic and nonmetastatic thyroid tumors. Looking at the study overall: Repertoires from malignant and benign thyroid patients were compared across blood and tumor or nodule tissue.

Findings and limits, study-wide: TCR beta diversity was reportedly significantly higher in malignant thyroid tumors than benign nodules, in blood and tumor.

Until they underwent thyroid surgery, no patient had received any treatment. The sample holds many counts of this clone. The antigen is not known. Using MiXCR, TCRdb reanalyzed the PCR reads. The table lists over 20,000 clones, less than 15% of them singletons. The CDR3 spans 17 residues. Germline CDR1 SGHAT, CDR2 FQNNGV. Unmatched junction bases numbered 10, after V lost 5 bases and J lost 1 base. V is TRBV11-2 and J is TRBJ2-2; 7 bases match TRBD2. The sample comprised blood. This TCR derives from a male donor with papillary thyroid cancer or a benign thyroid nodule (not recorded which). Some clones in this sample may be carry-over from other donors' samples. The CDR3 loop is CASSRHIAGLNTGELFF. The CDR3 bases are TGTGCCAGCAGCCGTCATATAGCGGGCCTGAACACCGGGGAGCTGTTTTTT.